Presented here are 2 T cell receptor beta chains from one specimen sequenced in a study of T-cell reconstitution after alpha-beta-depleted transplantation in children. Unique molecular identifiers were incorporated into the prepared TCRbeta library. TCRdb called the PCR reads again in MiXCR, with one record for every CDR3 protein. Of about 540,000 distinct CDR3 sequences listed, approximately 20% were seen once; the top ten hold more than 2.5%. The starting material was PBMCs from the stem cell graft donor, obtained from the stem cell graft. These receptors came from a human donor who donated a stem cell graft to a child with acute lymphoblastic leukemia.

The chain uses TRBV25-1 and TRBJ2-5, with TRBD2 matching 10 bases. Unmatched junction bases numbered 4, after V lost 6 bases and J lost 0 bases. This CDR3 spans 15 amino acids. CDR1 is MGHDK, CDR2 SYGVNS, per germline. CDR3 coding DNA: TGTGCCAGCAGCCCTAGCGGGAGTTACCAAGAGACCCAGTACTTC. It encodes CASSPSGSYQETQYF.

A few counts support this clonotype. The chain combines TRBV5-1 with TRBJ2-7; 10 positions match TRBD1. The CDR3 is made up of 17 amino acids. The germline V gene has CDR1 SGHRS and CDR2 YFSETQ. V shed 2 bases, J shed 1 base, and the junction held 9 bases outside the gene matches. The CDR3 loop reads CASSLLHPGQGSYEQYF. The CDR3 DNA reads as TGCGCCAGCAGCTTACTTCACCCGGGACAGGGGTCCTACGAGCAGTACTTC.